These 9 T cell receptor beta chains came from one sample sequenced in a study of cytomegalovirus exposure and HLA in healthy donors. Profiling relied on immunoSEQ multiplex PCR, and the TCRdb table lists in-frame clones only, not all of them. The sample has around 60,000 clones; 92% are singletons. Sequencing used PBMCs. These receptors came from a woman under 30 in good health and CMV-seronegative.

This chain joins TRBV25-1 and TRBJ2-5; 7 bases map to TRBD2. V shed 3 bases and J 6 bases; nucleotides not matched to a gene: 7. The CDR3 spans 14 residues. CDR1 MGHDK and CDR2 SYGVNS come from the germline V gene. The CDR3: CASSDRDYTKTQYF. The CDR3 DNA reads TGTGCCAGCAGTGACCGGGACTATACGAAGACCCAGTACTTC.

The J gene is TRBJ2-5, the V gene TRBV5-4; 8 nucleotides line up with TRBD2. The V gene's germline CDR1 is SGHNT and CDR2 YYREEE (reference sequence). This CDR3 has 13 residues. Unmatched junction bases numbered 0, after V lost 0 bases and J lost 5 bases. The CDR3 protein is CASSLAGGETQYF. Here the CDR3 DNA reads TGTGCCAGCAGCTTGGCGGGGGGGGAGACCCAGTACTTC.

The chain combines TRBV14 with TRBJ2-7; no definite D call. From germline, CDR1 is SGHDN and CDR2 FVKESK. V was cut by 4 bases and J by 7 bases, with 14 bases left in between. The CDR3 sequence is 13 residues long. The CDR3 region is CASSLGSSVEQYF. The CDR3 bases are TGTGCCAGCAGCCTCGGGTCGAGCGTTGAGCAGTACTTC.

Only one count was recorded for this clone. V and J are TRBV7-8 and TRBJ1-2, with a weak D call TRBD1 (6 bases). The germline CDR1 and CDR2 sequences are SGHVS and FQNEAQ. This CDR3 has 12 residues. V lost 5 bases and J 8 bases, leaving 12 bases between the germline ends. The CDR3 bases are TGTGCCAGCAGCCTACAGGGTGGAGGCTACACCTTC. This sequence encodes CASSLQGGGYTF.

As to this clone: Other DNA sequences in the sample encode the same CDR3. The genes are TRBV18 and TRBJ1-1; 12 nucleotides agree with TRBD1. There are 16 residues in the CDR3. V lost 6 bases, J lost 0 bases, and 5 bases stayed unmatched. The germline gives CDR1 KGHSH, CDR2 LQKENI. The CDR3 DNA reads TGTGCCAGCTCCCCCGGGACAGGGGGCATGAACACTGAAGCTTTCTTT. This gives the protein CASSPGTGGMNTEAFF.

The chain carries TRBV7-2 and TRBJ2-1; TRBD2 agrees at 11 bases. Per the germline V gene, CDR1 is SGHTA and CDR2 is FQGNSA. Trimming removed 6 bases from V and 7 bases from J; junction bases left unmatched: 8. This CDR3 spans 15 amino acids. The CDR3 spells CASRSVAGGQNEQFF. CDR3 bases: TGTGCCAGCAGATCCGTAGCGGGAGGGCAAAATGAGCAGTTCTTC.

This clone was found once. This chain connects TRBV7-8 to TRBJ1-5; D is undetermined. The germline V gene has CDR1 SGHVS and CDR2 FQNEAQ. This CDR3 is 15 amino acids long. The V end was cut by 4 bases, the J end by 4 bases, with 14 bases between. CDR3 region: CASSSQIIANQPQHF. The CDR3, as DNA: TGTGCCAGCAGCTCGCAGATAATAGCGAATCAGCCCCAGCATTTT.

V and J are TRBV7-2 and TRBJ2-7; 9 nucleotides line up with TRBD1. V shed 5 bases and J 2 bases; nucleotides not matched to a gene: 4. The CDR3 is 14 amino acids. The germline gives CDR1 SGHTA, CDR2 FQGNSA. The CDR3 region is CASSPGQGAYEQYF. CDR3 sequence (DNA): TGTGCCAGCAGCCCGGGACAGGGCGCCTACGAGCAGTACTTC.

This clone was seen just once. The chain links TRBV28 to TRBJ2-3, with D hard to call. This CDR3 is 14 amino acids long. Trimming stripped 3 bases from V and 1 base from J, with 8 bases between. Germline V CDR1 and CDR2: MDHEN, SYDVKM. CDR3 in amino acids: CASSFQRGTDTQYF. The DNA for the CDR3 is TGTGCCAGCAGTTTCCAGCGCGGCACAGATACGCAGTATTTT. Full variable domain (remainder filled in from reference TRBV28 and TRBJ2-3): DVKVTQSSRYLVKRTGEKVFLECVQDMDHENMFWYRQDPGLGLRLIYFSYDVKMKEKGDIPEGYSVSREKKERFSLILESASTNQTSMYLCASSFQRGTDTQYFGPGTRLTVL.